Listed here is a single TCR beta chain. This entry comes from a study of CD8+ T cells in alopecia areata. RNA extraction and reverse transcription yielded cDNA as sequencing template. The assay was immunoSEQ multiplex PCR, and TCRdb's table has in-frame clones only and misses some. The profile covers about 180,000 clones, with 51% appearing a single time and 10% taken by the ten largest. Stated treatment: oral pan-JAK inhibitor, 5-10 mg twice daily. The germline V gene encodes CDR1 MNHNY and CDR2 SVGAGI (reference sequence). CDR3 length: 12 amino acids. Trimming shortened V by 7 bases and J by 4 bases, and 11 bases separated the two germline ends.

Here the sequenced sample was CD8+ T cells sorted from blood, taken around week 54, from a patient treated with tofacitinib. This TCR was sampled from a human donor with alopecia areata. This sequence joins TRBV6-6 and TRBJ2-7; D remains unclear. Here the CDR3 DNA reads TGTGCCAGCACCACGGTCGGATACGAGCAGTACTTC. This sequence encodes CASTTVGYEQYF.